This T cell receptor (beta chain) was observed in a study of OX40 agonist ivuxolimab in advanced cancers. The CDR3 sequence is 15 residues long. Germline V gene lookup returns CDR1 GTSNPN and CDR2 SVGIG (reference sequence). V gave up 0 bases and J gave up 5 bases, with 11 bases separating them. Using immunoSEQ multiplex PCR, the repertoire was profiled, and TCRdb retains in-frame clones only, with some absent. The data contain approximately 77,000 clones, 85% of them seen just once; the ten biggest clones take up around 1.8%. The origin of this receptor is an adult with an advanced solid tumor such as melanoma, head and neck, liver or kidney cancer. The chain links TRBV30 to TRBJ1-6; D is undetermined. Material: CD4+ or CD8+ T cells sorted from blood, obtained in a trial of the OX40 agonist ivuxolimab. The CDR3 loop is CAWSVQAGHNSPLHF. CDR3 nucleotide sequence: TGTGCCTGGAGTGTACAAGCAGGTCATAATTCACCCCTCCACTTT.